The rows below give T cell receptor beta chains drawn from one sample of a study of OX40 agonist ivuxolimab in advanced cancers. Clones were sequenced by immunoSEQ multiplex PCR, and TCRdb holds only the in-frame ones, with some missing. The data contain 50,000 to 65,000 clones, roughly 83% of them seen just once; the ten biggest clones take up roughly an eighth. Sample: CD4+ or CD8+ T cells sorted from blood, taken in a trial of the OX40 agonist ivuxolimab. The receptors originated from an adult with an advanced solid tumor such as melanoma, head and neck, liver or kidney cancer. Both conserved end residues are part of each CDR3. A D gene is named only where the DNA matches it firmly. Clone size is stated in some rows and not others, as once, few, many or a class when expanded.

clone_size d_call j_call v_call cdr3_aa cdr3_nt
. . TRBJ1-1 TRBV14 CASSQAARGAEAFF TGTGCCAGCAGCCAAGCGGCCAGGGGAGCTGAAGCTTTCTTT
once . TRBJ1-1 TRBV5-1 CASSLRQGNTEAFF TGCGCCAGCAGCCTAAGGCAGGGGAACACTGAAGCTTTCTTT
. TRBD1 TRBJ1-1 TRBV4-1 CASSRKDRGSGTEAFF TGCGCCAGCAGCCGGAAGGACAGGGGTTCGGGCACTGAAGCTTTCTTT
. . TRBJ2-1 TRBV4-1 CASSQDGAGNREQFF TGCGCCAGCAGCCAAGATGGGGCAGGGAATCGGGAGCAGTTCTTC
. . TRBJ1-4 TRBV5-6 CASTPDGGANEKLFF TGTGCCAGCACCCCGGATGGGGGGGCTAATGAAAAACTGTTTTTT
once . TRBJ2-2 TRBV10-3 CAISEQGEGTGELFF TGTGCCATCAGTGAGCAGGGGGAGGGGACCGGGGAGCTGTTTTTT
. . TRBJ2-5 TRBV18 CASSPGPGETQYF TGTGCCAGCTCACCGGGACCGGGAGAGACCCAGTACTTC
. TRBD1 TRBJ1-2 TRBV7-3 CASSPRTGQNYGYTF TGTGCCAGCAGCCCCAGGACAGGGCAGAACTATGGCTACACCTTC
few TRBD1 TRBJ1-1 TRBV10-3 CAISAFGTRDSTEAFF TGTGCCATCAGTGCTTTTGGTACCCGGGACAGCACTGAAGCTTTCTTT
few TRBD1 TRBJ1-2 TRBV28 CASSPGQGYGYTF TGTGCCAGCAGTCCGGGACAGGGGTATGGCTACACCTTC
. . TRBJ2-5 TRBV30 CAWSAGGGETQYF TGTGCCTGGAGTGCCGGAGGGGGGGAGACCCAGTACTTC
. . TRBJ1-4 TRBV28 CASSFPRRANPGLFF TGTGCCAGCAGTTTCCCCCGCAGGGCCAATCCGGGACTGTTTTTT
. . TRBJ2-1 TRBV5-1 CASSRGSEQFF TGCGCCAGCAGCCGGGGCAGTGAGCAGTTCTTC
. . TRBJ2-3 TRBV10-3 CAISEKAEDTQYF TGTGCCATCAGTGAGAAGGCGGAAGATACGCAGTATTTT
. . TRBJ2-7 TRBV30 CAWSLKYEQYF TGTGCCTGGAGCCTAAAGTACGAGCAGTACTTC
. . TRBJ1-1 TRBV4-1 CASSLYPQGSTEAFF TGCGCCAGCAGCCTGTATCCACAGGGAAGCACTGAAGCTTTCTTT
. TRBD1 TRBJ1-2 TRBV27 CASSPRGRQGPRYGYTF TGTGCCAGCAGTCCGAGGGGCCGACAGGGCCCTCGGTATGGCTACACCTTC
once . TRBJ1-6 TRBV5-4 CASIRGHNSPLHF TGTGCCAGCATCCGGGGACATAATTCACCCCTCCACTTT
. . TRBJ2-1 TRBV27 CASGHDAGNEQFF TGTGCCAGCGGACACGACGCGGGCAATGAGCAGTTCTTC
. . TRBJ1-2 TRBV12-5 CASGLEANYGYTF TGTGCTAGTGGTTTGGAAGCTAACTATGGCTACACCTTC
once TRBD1 TRBJ2-1 TRBV6-5 CASSYAGGSYNEQFF TGTGCCAGCAGTTACGCAGGGGGCTCCTACAATGAGCAGTTCTTC
. TRBD1 TRBJ2-2 TRBV14 CASSQTGGITNTGELFF TGTGCCAGCAGCCAAACAGGGGGCATAACGAACACCGGGGAGCTGTTTTTT
. . TRBJ1-1 TRBV19 CASTGYTEAFF TGTGCCAGTACGGGGTACACTGAAGCTTTCTTT
. . TRBJ1-5 TRBV15 CATSRGGSRTNQPQHF TGTGCCACCAGCAGAGGGGGAAGCCGGACCAATCAGCCCCAGCATTTT
. . TRBJ1-3 TRBV5-1 CASAEFAGTGNTIYF TGCGCCAGCGCCGAGTTCGCCGGAACTGGAAACACCATATATTTT
once TRBD1 TRBJ1-2 TRBV5-5 CASSLLGQGNYGYTF TGTGCCAGCAGCTTACTCGGACAGGGGAACTATGGCTACACCTTC
. TRBD1 TRBJ1-2 TRBV27 CASRPPGTGISGYTF TGTGCCAGCAGGCCTCCGGGGACAGGGATCTCTGGCTACACCTTC
. TRBD1 TRBJ2-7 TRBV19 CASTKRDRGDEQYF TGTGCCAGTACTAAACGGGACAGGGGGGACGAGCAGTACTTC
. . TRBJ1-2 TRBV15 CATSRGVGLGNYGYTF TGTGCCACCAGCAGAGGGGTGGGGCTCGGTAACTATGGCTACACCTTC
. TRBD1 TRBJ1-1 TRBV5-1 CASSFEGAYTEAFF TGCGCCAGCAGCTTCGAGGGGGCGTACACTGAAGCTTTCTTT
. . TRBJ2-3 TRBV7-9 CASSSLPAATDTQYF TGTGCCAGCAGCTCACTCCCCGCAGCCACAGATACGCAGTATTTT
. . TRBJ1-2 TRBV4-1 CASSGRNYGYTF TGCGCCAGCTCCGGCCGTAACTATGGCTACACCTTC
. . TRBJ1-4 TRBV28 CASSPRGGVEKLFF TGTGCCAGCAGCCCGAGAGGGGGTGTTGAAAAACTGTTTTTT
. TRBD1 TRBJ2-4 TRBV28 CASSLFPGGQPKNIQYF TGTGCCAGCAGTTTATTCCCAGGGGGCCAGCCCAAAAACATTCAGTACTTC
few . TRBJ2-2 TRBV15 CATRARAANTGELFF TGTGCCACCAGAGCGAGGGCGGCCAACACCGGGGAGCTGTTTTTT
. . TRBJ2-3 TRBV6-6 CASRSGQGGTDTQYF TGTGCCAGCCGTTCCGGACAGGGAGGGACAGATACGCAGTATTTT
once . TRBJ2-2 TRBV7-2 CASSPRDFRNTGELFF TGTGCCAGCAGCCCCCGGGACTTTAGGAACACCGGGGAGCTGTTTTTT
. TRBD2 TRBJ2-3 TRBV23-1 CASSQTKREGPDTQYF TGCGCCAGCAGTCAAACGAAGCGGGAGGGCCCAGATACGCAGTATTTT
. TRBD1 TRBJ1-6 TRBV27 CASSSDRGNSPLHF TGTGCCAGCAGTTCCGACAGGGGAAATTCACCCCTCCACTTT
. TRBD2 TRBJ2-3 TRBV28 CASSGTSGTDTQYF TGTGCCAGCAGTGGGACTAGCGGCACAGATACGCAGTATTTT
few . TRBJ2-2 TRBV28 CASSFPQGRGTGELFF TGTGCCAGCAGTTTTCCCCAGGGTCGGGGCACCGGGGAGCTGTTTTTT
. . TRBJ1-2 TRBV7-3 CASSSGVGYGYTF TGTGCCAGCAGCTCAGGGGTGGGCTATGGCTACACCTTC
once TRBD2 TRBJ2-7 TRBV28 CASSFRYGGSSYEQYF TGTGCCAGCAGTTTCCGCTACGGCGGGAGCTCCTACGAGCAGTACTTC